The 26 T cell receptor beta chains in this list originate from one sample, sequenced in a study of T cell repertoires in cytomegalovirus infection. No cognate antigen is known for these TCRs. Via MiXCR, TCRdb re-called the reads, giving one row per CDR3 protein. Seen here are 680,000 or so distinct CDR3 sequences, roughly a third observed once, and the top ten hold 15% to 20%. The source material was cultured PBMCs, sampled from culture after CMV antigen stimulation. These receptors came from a human donor in good health (CMV status not recorded). Some clones in this sample may be carry-over from other donors' samples.

The rearrangement links TRBV6-5 to TRBJ2-7, with 12 bases fitting TRBD1. V was pared by 2 bases and J by 6 bases, with 5 bases of the junction left unmatched. Germline V lookup: CDR1 MNHEY, CDR2 SVGAGI. This CDR3 has 15 residues. CDR3 DNA sequence: TGTGCCAGCAGTTACGTCCGGGACAGGGGGCTCGAGCAGTACTTC. This codes for CASSYVRDRGLEQYF.

This clonotype was picked up many times. V usage is TRBV7-9 and J usage is TRBJ1-1; perhaps TRBD1 as D (5 bases). This CDR3 region has 13 residues. Trimming pared 5 bases from V and 1 base from J, leaving 8 bases between. Germline V gene lookup returns CDR1 SEHNR and CDR2 FQNEAQ (reference sequence). CDR3 DNA: TGTGCCAGCAGCACGACAGCGAACACTGAAGCTTTCTTT. It specifies CASSTTANTEAFF.

The J gene is TRBJ2-1, the V gene TRBV9; 9 bases align to TRBD2. Unmatched junction bases numbered 5, after V lost 0 bases and J lost 7 bases. CDR1 and CDR2 from the germline V gene are SGDLS and YYNGEE. This CDR3 has 15 residues. CDR3 bases: TGTGCCAGCAGCGTAGTTAGCGGGGGCAGGAATGAGCAGTTCTTC. As protein: CASSVVSGGRNEQFF.

This clonotype has a handful of counts. The genes are TRBV24-1 and TRBJ2-3; D is possibly TRBD2 (5 bases). Germline V gives CDR1 KGHDR, CDR2 SFDVKD. This CDR3 region has 13 residues. V shed 2 bases and J shed 6 bases, with 8 bases lying between them. The CDR3 region is CATSDSKRDTQYF. CDR3 bases: TGTGCCACCAGTGATTCAAAGCGGGATACGCAGTATTTT.

The chain uses TRBV7-2 and TRBJ1-2, with TRBD1 matching 7 bases. In germline, CDR1 is SGHTA, CDR2 FQGNSA. The V and J ends lost 5 bases and 7 bases, in that order; junction bases with no gene match: 10. This CDR3 contains 14 residues. As DNA, the CDR3 is TGTGCCAGCAGCCCCGGGACAGACTATGGTGGCTACACCTTC. Amino acids: CASSPGTDYGGYTF.

The J gene is TRBJ1-1, the V gene TRBV25-1, with D possibly TRBD1 on 5 matching bases. Germline V gene sequence: CDR1 MGHDK, CDR2 SYGVNS. The CDR3 loop spans 13 amino acids. The V end lost 2 bases, the J end lost 11 bases, and 15 bases lay between the germline ends. The CDR3 DNA follows: TGTGCCAGCAGTGAACTACTGGGTCGGGGGGCTTTCTTT. Protein product: CASSELLGRGAFF.

The chain couples TRBV28 to TRBJ2-1, with 9 positions matching TRBD2. J lost 4 bases, V lost 2 bases, and 6 bases had no gene match. Germline V gene sequence: CDR1 MDHEN, CDR2 SYDVKM. The CDR3 consists of 16 residues. Here the CDR3 reads CASSLQAGGLYNEQFF. The DNA of the CDR3 is TGTGCCAGCAGTTTACAGGCGGGGGGGCTGTACAATGAGCAGTTCTTC.

This chain connects TRBV6-1 to TRBJ1-1; D not certain. The CDR3 spans 11 residues. V was shortened by 7 bases and J by 2 bases, with 5 bases between the two germline ends. Germline V gene sequence: CDR1 MNHNS, CDR2 SASEGT. Written as DNA, the CDR3 is TGTGCCAGCAAGTCCAACACTGAAGCTTTCTTT. Translated, it gives CASKSNTEAFF.

Many counts were recorded for this clonotype. The rearrangement uses TRBV18 and TRBJ1-6; TRBD1 matches 9 bases. The V gene end was trimmed by 8 bases and the J gene end by 7 bases; junction bases not matched to a gene: 6. The CDR3 has 14 amino acids. Germline loops: CDR1 KGHSH, CDR2 LQKENI. Written as DNA, the CDR3 is TGTGCCAGCAGCCCCGGGACAGGGAATTCACCCCTCCACTTT. This encodes CASSPGTGNSPLHF.

The chain employs TRBV6-5 and TRBJ1-2, with 9 bases that match TRBD1. CDR3 length: 15 residues. The ends lost 5 bases at V and 4 bases at J; junction bases unmatched: 8. Germline values: CDR1 MNHEY, CDR2 SVGAGI. In DNA form, the CDR3 reads TGTGCCAGCAGTGTCGGGACAGGGATTACCTATGGCTACACCTTC. Its translation is CASSVGTGITYGYTF.

This sequence joins TRBV2 and TRBJ1-4; TRBD1 matches 7 bases. CDR1 and CDR2 from the germline V gene are SNHLY and FYNNEI. This CDR3 contains 13 residues. Germline trimming cut 9 bases from V and 8 bases from J; bases unmatched to any gene: 9. CDR3 bases: TGTGCCAGTGGAGGGGGCCCGATGGAAAAACTGTTTTTT. This codes for CASGGGPMEKLFF.

This clonotype was observed at least ten times. The V and J genes are TRBV7-8 and TRBJ2-5; 8 nucleotides align to TRBD2. V lost 5 bases to trimming and J lost 5 bases; unmatched junction nucleotides: 13. Germline V lookup: CDR1 SGHVS, CDR2 FQNEAQ. The CDR3 extends over 16 amino acids. CDR3 protein: CASSPTRGSGVETQYF. DNA of the CDR3: TGTGCCAGCAGCCCGACTCGGGGTAGCGGGGTTGAGACCCAGTACTTC.

This clonotype was counted a few times. This chain links TRBV5-5 with TRBJ1-6; 8 bases map to TRBD1. The length of the CDR3 is 15 residues. Germline CDR1 SGHKS, CDR2 YYEKEE (reference sequence). V lost 1 base to trimming and J lost 10 bases; unmatched junction nucleotides: 7. CDR3 DNA: TGTGCCAGCAGCTTGTATACAGGGGGACGGTCACCCCTCCACTTT. Translating it yields CASSLYTGGRSPLHF.

This clonotype was counted a few times. This chain connects TRBV6-6 to TRBJ2-5; 13 bases are shared with TRBD2. After removal of 6 bases from V and 5 bases from J, the junction contained 9 bases not matched to a gene. This CDR3 region has 16 residues. CDR1 is MNHNY and CDR2 is SVGAGI in the germline V gene (reference sequence). In DNA form, the CDR3 reads TGTGCCAGCAGCCATGGGACTAGCGGGACAGGGGAGACCCAGTACTTC. It is translated as CASSHGTSGTGETQYF.

This clonotype was found many times. The chain recombines TRBV7-2 with TRBJ2-7; TRBD2 aligns across 8 bases. Trimming cost V 8 bases and J 0 bases; bases outside gene matches: 9. The CDR3 is 15 residues long. Germline loops: CDR1 SGHTA, CDR2 FQGNSA. DNA of the CDR3: TGTGCCAGCGGGCGGGGGGTTGGCCGCTCCTACGAGCAGTACTTC. Translated, it gives CASGRGVGRSYEQYF.

The V gene is TRBV19, the J gene TRBJ1-5, with D unresolved. This CDR3 has 14 residues. CDR1 is LNHDA and CDR2 is SQIVND in the germline V gene (reference sequence). Trimming left V 6 bases short and J 1 base short, with 10 bases between. The CDR3: CASSLQSSNQPQHF. The DNA for the CDR3 is TGTGCCAGTAGCCTTCAGAGCAGCAATCAGCCCCAGCATTTT.

V is TRBV7-9 and J is TRBJ1-6, with D possibly TRBD1 on 5 matching bases. This CDR3 spans 14 amino acids. Germline V gene sequence: CDR1 SEHNR, CDR2 FQNEAQ (reference sequence). V was clipped by 8 bases and J by 9 bases, with 17 bases between them. This CDR3 reads CASGMVGTGSPLHF. In DNA, the CDR3 is TGTGCCAGCGGCATGGTGGGGACGGGTTCACCCCTCCACTTT. The whole variable domain, filled in from reference TRBV7-9 and TRBJ1-6, reads DTGVSQNPRHKITKRGQNVTFRCDPISEHNRLYWYRQTLGQGPEFLTYFQNEAQLEKSRLLSDRFSAERPKGSFSTLEIQRTEQGDSAMYLCASGMVGTGSPLHFGNGTRLTVT.

The table lists this clonotype with a few counts. V gene TRBV12-3 or TRBV12-4 combines with J gene TRBJ1-2; D may be TRBD1 (5 bases). V was cut by 6 bases and J by 7 bases, with 18 bases left in between. The CDR3 is 14 residues long. CDR3 residues: CASRRRQGLSGYTF. The CDR3 DNA sequence: TGTGCCAGCAGACGTCGGCAGGGTTTAAGTGGCTACACCTTC.

Ten or more counts support this clonotype. V usage is TRBV7-2 and J usage is TRBJ2-1, with 7 bases fitting TRBD1. Per germline, CDR1 SGHTA and CDR2 FQGNSA. V shed 5 bases, J shed 8 bases, and the junction held 12 bases outside the gene matches. The CDR3 consists of 15 residues. The CDR3: CASSPDRDHGDEQFF. CDR3 DNA: TGTGCCAGCAGCCCCGACAGGGACCACGGGGATGAGCAGTTCTTC.

In this sample, this clonotype turned up a few times. V usage is TRBV20-1 and J usage is TRBJ1-2; tentative D call: TRBD1 (6 bases). This CDR3 contains 12 residues. CDR1 and CDR2 (germline): DFQATT, SNEGSKA (reference sequence). The CDR3 region is CTPGGQDYGYTF. The CDR3 DNA is TGCACTCCCGGGGGACAAGACTATGGCTACACCTTC.

The chain recombines TRBV11-2 with TRBJ1-1, with D maybe TRBD1 (6 bases). The CDR3 has 19 amino acids. The germline V gene encodes CDR1 SGHAT and CDR2 FQNNGV. V was cut by 3 bases and J by 8 bases, with 31 bases left in between. This CDR3 is CASSFTPVGWHRERSEAFF. CDR3 coding DNA: TGTGCCAGCAGCTTTACTCCGGTGGGGTGGCACAGGGAAAGGAGCGAAGCTTTCTTT.

This clonotype came up a few times. The chain is built from TRBV4-1 and TRBJ2-1; TRBD2 matches at 9 bases. J was trimmed by 0 bases and V by 3 bases; bases with no gene match: 6. The CDR3 has 17 residues. CDR1 and CDR2 from the germline V gene are MGHRA and YSYEKL. Here the CDR3 reads CASSQGNSGSSYNEQFF. DNA for the CDR3: TGCGCCAGCAGCCAGGGTAATAGCGGGAGCTCCTACAATGAGCAGTTCTTC.

The chain is built from TRBV5-6 and TRBJ2-5, with a weak D call TRBD2 (6 bases). This CDR3 comprises 13 residues. V was clipped by 4 bases and J by 9 bases, with 16 bases between them. Germline CDR1 reads SGHDT; CDR2 reads YYEEEE. This CDR3 is CASSPLDRGAQYF. In DNA, the CDR3 is TGTGCCAGCAGCCCTCTGGACCGCGGGGCCCAGTACTTC.

This clonotype was counted between two and nine times. This chain connects TRBV6-1 to TRBJ1-2, with D perhaps TRBD1 (6 bases). This CDR3 region has 15 residues. Germline V gene data show CDR1 as MNHNS and CDR2 as SASEGT. V dropped 5 bases and J dropped 0 bases, with 13 bases sitting between them. The CDR3 bases are TGTGCCAGCAGTACGGGGGGGGCTACTAACTATGGCTACACCTTC. Protein sequence: CASSTGGATNYGYTF.

This clonotype was counted a few times. The chain has TRBV6-1 and TRBJ1-5; D not resolved. The CDR3 extends over 13 amino acids. The V end lost 8 bases, the J end lost 0 bases, and 8 bases lay between the germline ends. Germline loops: CDR1 MNHNS, CDR2 SASEGT. The CDR3 sequence: CASPRISNQPQHF. The CDR3 DNA reads TGTGCCAGCCCCCGGATTAGCAATCAGCCCCAGCATTTT.

This clonotype has a handful of counts. The rearrangement uses TRBV4-1 and TRBJ1-1; 8 nucleotides match TRBD1. Germline CDR1 MGHRA, CDR2 YSYEKL. CDR3 size: 14 residues. Trimming removed 1 base from V and 4 bases from J; junction bases left unmatched: 2. CDR3 amino acids: CASSQATGGTEAFF. As DNA, the CDR3 is TGCGCCAGCAGCCAAGCAACAGGGGGCACTGAAGCTTTCTTT.